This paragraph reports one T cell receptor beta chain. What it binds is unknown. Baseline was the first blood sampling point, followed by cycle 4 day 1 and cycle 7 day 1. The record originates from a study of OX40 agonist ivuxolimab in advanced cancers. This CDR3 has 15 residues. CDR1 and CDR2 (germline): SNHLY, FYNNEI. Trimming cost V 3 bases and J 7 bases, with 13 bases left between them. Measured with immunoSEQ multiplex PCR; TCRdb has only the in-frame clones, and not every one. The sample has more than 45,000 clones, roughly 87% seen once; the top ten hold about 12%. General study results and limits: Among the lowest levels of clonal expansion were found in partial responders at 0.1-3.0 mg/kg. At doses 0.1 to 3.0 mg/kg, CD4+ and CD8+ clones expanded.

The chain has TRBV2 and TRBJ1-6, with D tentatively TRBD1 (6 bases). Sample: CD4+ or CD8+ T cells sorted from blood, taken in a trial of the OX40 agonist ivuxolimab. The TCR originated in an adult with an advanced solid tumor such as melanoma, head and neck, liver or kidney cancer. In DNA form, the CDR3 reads TGTGCCAGCAGTGATTCGGGGGGCAGGAATTCACCCCTCCACTTT. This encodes CASSDSGGRNSPLHF.